These T cell receptor beta chains were read from a single sample in a study of T cells in localized non-small cell lung cancer. Measured with immunoSEQ multiplex PCR; TCRdb has only the in-frame clones, and not every one. The repertoire holds some 7,000 clones, approximately 22% seen once, with roughly 4% in the top ten. The material sequenced was lung tumor tissue, taken before any cancer treatment. The receptor set was obtained from a man aged 40-75 years with stage III squamous cell lung carcinoma. CDR3s include the opening cysteine and the closing phenylalanine or tryptophan. The D gene is left open where the match is weak. Expanded clones are given a class, and other clones once, few, many or no size at all.

CDR3: CASSFPGRGNTIYF
DNA: TGTGCCAGCAGTTTCCCAGGGCGTGGAAACACCATATATTTT
size: few
V: TRBV28
J: TRBJ1-3
D: NA

CDR3: CASSRGETQYF
DNA: TGTGCCAGCAGCCGCGGGGAGACCCAGTACTTC
size: few
V: TRBV14
J: TRBJ2-5
D: NA

CDR3: CASSLAVQGGYEQYF
DNA: TGCGCCAGCAGCTTGGCCGTTCAGGGAGGATACGAGCAGTACTTC
size: NA
V: TRBV5-1
J: TRBJ2-7
D: NA

CDR3: CASTRAGSYEQYF
DNA: TGTGCCAGCACCCGGGCCGGATCCTACGAGCAGTACTTC
size: few
V: TRBV6-8
J: TRBJ2-7
D: NA

CDR3: CASSKQGLGNTIYF
DNA: TGTGCCAGCAGTAAACAGGGCCTCGGAAACACCATATATTTT
size: few
V: TRBV28
J: TRBJ1-3
D: NA

CDR3: CASSTSGTDYGYTF
DNA: TGTGCCAGTTCCACCTCAGGGACCGACTATGGCTACACCTTC
size: medium-sized
V: TRBV12-2
J: TRBJ1-2
D: NA

CDR3: CAISETNEKLFF
DNA: TGTGCCATCAGTGAGACTAATGAAAAACTGTTTTTT
size: NA
V: TRBV10-3
J: TRBJ1-4
D: NA

CDR3: CASRLQGMNTEAFF
DNA: TGTGCCAGCAGACTACAGGGAATGAACACTGAAGCTTTCTTT
size: NA
V: TRBV28
J: TRBJ1-1
D: NA

CDR3: CASRSGTGADNEKLFF
DNA: TGTGCCAGCAGATCCGGGACAGGGGCTGATAATGAAAAACTGTTTTTT
size: NA
V: TRBV9
J: TRBJ1-4
D: TRBD1

CDR3: CASSPGQHYEQYF
DNA: TGTGCCAGCAGTCCGGGACAGCACTACGAGCAGTACTTC
size: few
V: TRBV25-1
J: TRBJ2-7
D: TRBD1

CDR3: CASSYSAGGGYTF
DNA: TGTGCCAGCAGTTACTCGGCAGGGGGAGGCTACACCTTC
size: NA
V: TRBV6-8
J: TRBJ1-2
D: TRBD1

CDR3: CASGEQGPGTEAFF
DNA: TGCGCCAGCGGAGAACAGGGTCCTGGCACTGAAGCTTTCTTT
size: NA
V: TRBV5-1
J: TRBJ1-1
D: NA

CDR3: CASRDRGPHNEQFF
DNA: TGTGCCAGCAGGGACAGGGGCCCACACAATGAGCAGTTCTTC
size: NA
V: TRBV9
J: TRBJ2-1
D: TRBD1

CDR3: CASSYIDSGRGPYEQYF
DNA: TGTGCCAGCAGTTACATAGACAGCGGGAGAGGGCCCTACGAGCAGTACTTC
size: few
V: TRBV6-8
J: TRBJ2-7
D: TRBD2

CDR3: CASSLNRPAYSNQPQHF
DNA: TGTGCCAGCTCACTTAACCGACCAGCATATAGCAATCAGCCCCAGCATTTT
size: NA
V: TRBV18
J: TRBJ1-5
D: NA

CDR3: CASGLSGNYGYTF
DNA: TGTGCTAGTGGTCTATCGGGGAACTATGGCTACACCTTC
size: NA
V: TRBV12-5
J: TRBJ1-2
D: NA

CDR3: CASSHWLRDRGLQPQHF
DNA: TGTGCCAGCAGCCATTGGCTCCGAGACAGGGGCCTCCAGCCCCAGCATTTT
size: few
V: TRBV7-7
J: TRBJ1-5
D: TRBD1

CDR3: CASSLEAGGYEQYF
DNA: TGTGCCAGCAGCCTTGAGGCAGGCGGCTACGAGCAGTACTTC
size: NA
V: TRBV11-3
J: TRBJ2-7
D: NA

CDR3: CASSLLGGRWNEQFF
DNA: TGTGCCAGCAGCTTATTGGGCGGGAGGTGGAATGAGCAGTTCTTC
size: few
V: TRBV11-3
J: TRBJ2-1
D: TRBD2

CDR3: CASSEGSNQPQHF
DNA: TGTGCCAGCAGTGAGGGGAGCAATCAGCCCCAGCATTTT
size: NA
V: TRBV6-8
J: TRBJ1-5
D: NA

CDR3: CASSFYRSSYEQYF
DNA: TGTGCCAGCAGCTTTTACAGGAGCTCCTACGAGCAGTACTTC
size: few
V: TRBV11-3
J: TRBJ2-7
D: NA

CDR3: CASSRDSEAYEQYF
DNA: TGTGCCAGCAGCCGGGACAGCGAAGCCTACGAGCAGTACTTC
size: few
V: TRBV9
J: TRBJ2-7
D: TRBD1

CDR3: CASSLTPDRYEQYF
DNA: TGTGCCAGCAGCCTTACCCCTGACCGTTACGAGCAGTACTTC
size: few
V: TRBV11-3
J: TRBJ2-7
D: NA

CDR3: CASSSWVGPYEQYF
DNA: TGTGCCAGCAGCTCCTGGGTGGGGCCTTACGAGCAGTACTTC
size: NA
V: TRBV6-8
J: TRBJ2-7
D: NA

CDR3: CASSFLAATDTQYF
DNA: TGTGCCAGCAGCTTCCTAGCGGCCACAGATACGCAGTATTTT
size: NA
V: TRBV11-3
J: TRBJ2-3
D: TRBD2

CDR3: CASSEVGGSYGYTF
DNA: TGTGCCAGCAGTGAAGTCGGGGGATCCTATGGCTACACCTTC
size: medium-sized
V: TRBV6-1
J: TRBJ1-2
D: NA

CDR3: CASSYSPGGNYNSPLHF
DNA: TGTGCCAGCAGTTACTCTCCCGGCGGAAACTATAATTCACCCCTCCACTTT
size: few
V: TRBV6-8
J: TRBJ1-6
D: NA

CDR3: CASSQELTDEKLFF
DNA: TGCGCCAGCAGCCAAGAGCTGACGGATGAAAAACTGTTTTTT
size: NA
V: TRBV1
J: TRBJ1-4
D: NA

CDR3: CASSTAGQGSPLHF
DNA: TGTGCCAGCAGTACCGCGGGACAGGGTTCACCCCTCCACTTT
size: NA
V: TRBV6-8
J: TRBJ1-6
D: TRBD1

CDR3: CASSEFGLAGYNEQFF
DNA: TGTGCCAGCAGTGAATTCGGGCTAGCGGGCTACAATGAGCAGTTCTTC
size: NA
V: TRBV25-1
J: TRBJ2-1
D: TRBD2

CDR3: CASSVALARGGYGGYTF
DNA: TGTGCCAGCAGCGTAGCTCTAGCCCGGGGAGGTTATGGTGGCTACACCTTC
size: NA
V: TRBV9
J: TRBJ1-2
D: NA

CDR3: CASSPGLAGGPRVQYF
DNA: TGTGCCAGCAGCCCAGGACTAGCGGGGGGTCCCCGGGTGCAGTATTTT
size: NA
V: TRBV28
J: TRBJ2-3
D: TRBD2

CDR3: CAWSLTSNQPQHF
DNA: TGTGCCTGGAGTCTAACGAGCAATCAGCCCCAGCATTTT
size: few
V: TRBV30
J: TRBJ1-5
D: NA

CDR3: CASSLVPGQGNYGYTF
DNA: TGTGCCAGCAGCCTTGTCCCGGGACAGGGTAACTATGGCTACACCTTC
size: NA
V: TRBV11-3
J: TRBJ1-2
D: TRBD1

CDR3: CASSFRSEAKNIQYF
DNA: TGTGCCAGCAGCTTCCGCAGTGAAGCCAAAAACATTCAGTACTTC
size: medium-sized
V: TRBV11-3
J: TRBJ2-4
D: NA

CDR3: CASSRGTSGSSDTQYF
DNA: TGTGCCAGCTCACGGGGGACTAGCGGGAGTAGCGATACGCAGTATTTT
size: NA
V: TRBV18
J: TRBJ2-3
D: TRBD2

CDR3: CASSFPIAGPTDTQYF
DNA: TGTGCCAGCAGTTTCCCAATAGCGGGGCCCACAGATACGCAGTATTTT
size: NA
V: TRBV6-8
J: TRBJ2-3
D: TRBD2

CDR3: CASSLLGGTNYGYTF
DNA: TGTGCCAGCAGTTTATTGGGTGGGACTAACTATGGCTACACCTTC
size: few
V: TRBV28
J: TRBJ1-2
D: NA

CDR3: CASSFRTSGKNEQFF
DNA: TGTGCCAGCAGCTTTCGGACTAGCGGGAAAAATGAGCAGTTCTTC
size: NA
V: TRBV7-6
J: TRBJ2-1
D: TRBD2

CDR3: CASSLVAGPNEKLFF
DNA: TGTGCCAGCAGCTTAGTGGCAGGGCCCAATGAAAAACTGTTTTTT
size: NA
V: TRBV11-3
J: TRBJ1-4
D: NA

CDR3: CASSPQGGSGANVLTF
DNA: TGTGCCAGCAGCCCCCAAGGGGGGAGCGGGGCCAACGTCCTGACTTTC
size: NA
V: TRBV11-3
J: TRBJ2-6
D: NA

CDR3: CASSLGLKNTEAFF
DNA: TGTGCCAGCTCACTAGGACTTAAGAACACTGAAGCTTTCTTT
size: few
V: TRBV18
J: TRBJ1-1
D: NA

CDR3: CASSVGLAGVSEQFF
DNA: TGTGCCAGCAGCGTAGGGCTAGCGGGGGTGAGCGAGCAGTTCTTC
size: medium-sized
V: TRBV9
J: TRBJ2-1
D: TRBD2